The 3 T cell receptor beta chains below all came from one sample that was sequenced in a study of blood T cells in healthy people across ages. A second 7 to 11 cycle PCR used barcoded and J-beta primers. TCRdb itself ran the 5' RACE reads through MiXCR, one entry per CDR3 protein. Among 1.5 million to 1.9 million distinct CDR3 sequences listed, 35% to 45% were seen once. The sequencing input was blood. All receptors derive from a woman under 30 in good health.

J is TRBJ2-1 and V is TRBV20-1; 7 positions match TRBD2. V lost 0 bases and J lost 0; bases outside the gene matches: 5. The CDR3 consists of 16 residues. CDR1 DFQATT and CDR2 SNEGSKA come from the germline V gene (reference sequence). CDR3 sequence reads: CSARELAGSSYNEQFF. In nucleotides, the CDR3 is TGCAGTGCTAGAGAGTTAGCGGGTAGCTCCTACAATGAGCAGTTCTTC.

The sample holds a few counts of this clonotype. The chain employs TRBV7-9 and TRBJ2-1; the D is unclear. V dropped 4 bases and J dropped 1 base, with 14 bases sitting between them. This CDR3 region has 16 residues. Germline V lookup: CDR1 SEHNR, CDR2 FQNEAQ (reference sequence). The CDR3 DNA reads as TGTGCCAGCAGCTCCGAAGGAAGAAGGTCCTACAATGAGCAGTTCTTC. Amino acids: CASSSEGRRSYNEQFF.

V gene TRBV4-3 combines with J gene TRBJ2-3; 11 nucleotides match TRBD1. CDR1 and CDR2 from the germline V gene are LGHNA and YSLEER. Germline trimming cut 3 bases from V and 4 bases from J; bases unmatched to any gene: 3. The length of the CDR3 is 15 residues. Here the CDR3 reads CASSQPGQGADTQYF. CDR3 DNA sequence: TGCGCCAGCAGCCAGCCGGGACAGGGGGCAGATACGCAGTATTTT.